The rows below give T cell receptor beta chains drawn from one sample of a study of neurological immune-mediated disorders. TCRdb re-called the 5' RACE reads with MiXCR, one entry per CDR3 protein. Among approximately 100,000 distinct CDR3 sequences listed, 10% to 11% were seen once. Material: PBMCs. The receptors here all came from a female donor with HTLV-1-associated myelopathy (HAM/TSP). Each CDR3 is given with its conserved first and last residue. The D gene is left open where the match is weak. Clone size reads once, few, many, or a class if the clone is expanded.

clone_size | j_call | d_call | v_call | cdr3_aa | cdr3_nt
many | TRBJ2-1 | TRBD2 | TRBV29-1 | CSVEAGGFSYNEQFF | TGCAGCGTTGAAGCGGGGGGTTTCTCCTACAATGAGCAGTTCTTC
many | TRBJ2-5 | NA | TRBV5-1 | CASSDQPGLSETQYF | TGCGCCAGCAGCGATCAGCCCGGGCTGTCGGAGACCCAGTACTTC
many | TRBJ1-5 | NA | TRBV3-1 | CASSQGGGDQPQHF | TGTGCCAGCAGCCAAGGAGGAGGAGATCAGCCCCAGCATTTT
many | TRBJ2-3 | NA | TRBV11-2 | CASSLDGFADTQYF | TGTGCCAGCAGCTTAGATGGATTCGCAGATACGCAGTATTTT
many | TRBJ2-1 | NA | TRBV27 | CASSLEGAAYNEQFF | TGTGCCAGCAGTTTAGAGGGAGCCGCCTACAATGAGCAGTTCTTC
many | TRBJ2-1 | NA | TRBV20-1 | CSANRGGAGNEQFF | TGCAGTGCTAACAGAGGGGGGGCTGGGAATGAGCAGTTCTTC
many | TRBJ2-4 | NA | TRBV7-2 | CASTQGGVNIQYF | TGTGCCAGCACCCAGGGGGGGGTAAACATTCAGTACTTC
many | TRBJ2-5 | NA | TRBV7-9 | CASSRDETQYF | TGTGCCAGCAGCAGAGACGAGACCCAGTACTTC
many | TRBJ2-5 | NA | TRBV5-5 | CASSLDTETQYF | TGTGCCAGCAGCTTGGATACGGAGACCCAGTACTTC
few | TRBJ2-7 | TRBD1 | TRBV5-1 | CASSEDRSYEQYF | TGCGCCAGCAGCGAGGACAGGAGCTACGAGCAGTACTTC
many | TRBJ2-6 | NA | TRBV7-3 | CASSFSPRGGANVLTF | TGTGCCAGCAGCTTCTCCCCACGCGGTGGGGCCAACGTCCTGACTTTC
many | TRBJ2-4 | TRBD1 | TRBV28 | CASSIWTGGGNIQYF | TGTGCCAGCAGTATATGGACAGGGGGGGGGAACATTCAGTACTTC
many | TRBJ2-7 | TRBD1 | TRBV3-1 | CASSRNVLTGTYEQYF | TGTGCCAGCAGCCGAAACGTACTGACAGGGACCTACGAGCAGTACTTC